The entry below describes one T cell receptor (beta chain). These data are taken from a study of blood T cell repertoires in COVID-19. Across the study: Samples taken during acute and convalescent COVID-19 were collected in the United States, Italy and Spain. From T cells, B-cell-depleted T cells, or PBMCs came the material, which was cDNA or gDNA.

Methods used by the authors: Estimated nucleated cell counts came from reference gene primer amplification. Method: immunoSEQ multiplex PCR; TCRdb's copy keeps in-frame clones and lacks some. The V and J calls and clone size were taken over from that table, and D and trimming were inferred from the DNA. The top ten hold 2.5% to 3.5% of the sample, which has about 180,000 clones, 85% to 90% seen once. The ends were cut back, 7 bases at V and 4 bases at J, with 30 bases in the middle. The CDR3 extends over 19 amino acids. Germline V gene lookup returns CDR1 MDHEN and CDR2 SYDVKM. This clonotype was obtained from a woman aged 30 to 39 with active or convalescent COVID-19. V usage is TRBV28 and J usage is TRBJ2-3, with a possible D match to TRBD1 (6 bases). The sequencing input was peripheral blood. The CDR3 is CASTYEGVLNTNTADTQYF. The DNA for the CDR3 is TGTGCCAGCACTTACGAGGGGGTACTAAACACCAACACAGCAGATACGCAGTATTTT.